The entry that follows covers one T cell receptor beta chain sequence. Original handling: Amplification of reference gene primers was used by the study to estimate nucleated cell counts. Repertoires were generated with immunoSEQ multiplex PCR, while TCRdb's copy carries only in-frame clones and drops some. The DNA was the basis for D and trimming; V, J and clone size are from that table. The sample carries around 250,000 clones, approximately 82% recorded once. Trimming left V 2 bases short and J 3 bases short, with 10 bases between. Germline CDR1 is MNHNY and CDR2 is SVGAGI (reference sequence). This CDR3 contains 15 residues. The data stem from a study of blood T cell repertoires in COVID-19. Study details: Both acute and convalescent COVID-19 samples were obtained from the United States, Italy and Spain. PBMCs, B-cell-depleted T cells, or T cells provided the cDNA or gDNA that made up the material.

This TCR came from a man in his sixties who had recovered from COVID-19. This sequence joins TRBV6-6 and TRBJ1-4; D is unclear. The sequencing input was peripheral blood. The CDR3, as DNA: TGTGCCAGCAGTTACCGGTCGTCGCCTAATGAAAAACTGTTTTTT. Encoded protein: CASSYRSSPNEKLFF.